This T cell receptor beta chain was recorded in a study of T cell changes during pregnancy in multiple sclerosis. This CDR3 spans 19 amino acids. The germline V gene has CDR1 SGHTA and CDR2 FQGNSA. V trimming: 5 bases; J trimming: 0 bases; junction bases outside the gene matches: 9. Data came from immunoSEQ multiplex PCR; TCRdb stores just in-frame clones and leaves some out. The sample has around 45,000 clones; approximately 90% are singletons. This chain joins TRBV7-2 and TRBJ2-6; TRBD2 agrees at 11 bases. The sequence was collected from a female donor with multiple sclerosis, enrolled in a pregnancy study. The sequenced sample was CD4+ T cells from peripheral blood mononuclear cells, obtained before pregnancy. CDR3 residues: CASSVPSGGLLSGANVLTF. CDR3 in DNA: TGTGCCAGCAGCGTTCCTAGCGGGGGGCTCCTCTCTGGGGCCAACGTCCTGACTTTC.